The rows below give T cell receptor beta chains drawn from one sample of a study of blood T cell repertoires in COVID-19. This table comes from immunoSEQ multiplex PCR, and its TCRdb copy is limited to in-frame clones, with some not included. The sample comprises roughly 380,000 clones, about 90% of which are singletons, and 1% rests with the top ten. Sequencing was done on a sample of PBMCs or T cells enriched from blood (not recorded which). These receptor sequences come from a woman under 40 who had been exposed to COVID-19. CDR3s include the opening cysteine and the closing phenylalanine or tryptophan. D genes are given only for firm matches. Clone sizes are given selectively: once, few, many, or a class where the clone is expanded.

>.|TRBJ2-7|TRBD2|TRBV28
TGTGCCAGCAGTTTTTTCTTGGCGGGAGGGAAAAGACGCTCCTACGAGCAGTACTTC
CASSFFLAGGKRRSYEQYF
>.|TRBJ1-1|.|TRBV29-1
TGCAGCGCTACTAGGACAGATGAAGCTTTCTTT
CSATRTDEAFF
>.|TRBJ1-2|TRBD1|TRBV7-9
TGTGCCAGCAGATCAGGGGGCCGTTATGGCTACACCTTC
CASRSGGRYGYTF
>.|TRBJ2-5|.|TRBV6-5
TGTGCCAGCAGTTCGACAGGTCAAGAGACCCAGTACTTC
CASSSTGQETQYF
>.|TRBJ1-5|.|TRBV7-8
TGTGCCAGCAGCCGTTATTTGGCCCCAGGGGAATCTAGCAATCAGCCCCAGCATTTT
CASSRYLAPGESSNQPQHF
>.|TRBJ2-4|TRBD1|TRBV2
TGTGCCAGCAGAAGAAAGACAGGGGGCGATTGGAACATTCAGTACTTC
CASRRKTGGDWNIQYF
>.|TRBJ2-5|.|TRBV5-4
TGTGCCAGCAGCTTGGGGTACATGGAGACCCAGTACTTC
CASSLGYMETQYF
>.|TRBJ1-1|.|TRBV5-5
TGTGCCAGCAGCGCCCAGGCACGAGCTTTCTTT
CASSAQARAFF
>.|TRBJ1-2|.|TRBV28
TGTGCCAGCAGTCCCGGGACACGGGCGGGTGGCTACACCTTC
CASSPGTRAGGYTF
>.|TRBJ2-7|TRBD1|TRBV15
TGTGCCACCAGCAGGACAGGGTACGAGCAGTACTTC
CATSRTGYEQYF
>.|TRBJ2-7|TRBD1|TRBV4-1
TGCGCCAGCAGCCAAGATGGCCCCCCCCGGGACAGCTCCTACGAGCAGTACTTC
CASSQDGPPRDSSYEQYF
>.|TRBJ1-1|TRBD1|TRBV10-1
TGCGCCAGCCGACAGGGGGTTGGCACTGAAGCTTTCTTT
CASRQGVGTEAFF
>.|TRBJ2-5|.|TRBV10-3
TGTGCCATCAGTGAGTGGACACAAGAGACCCAGTACTTC
CAISEWTQETQYF
>.|TRBJ2-7|.|TRBV30
TGTGCCTGGAGTGTATCCTTCTACGAGCAGTACTTC
CAWSVSFYEQYF
>.|TRBJ1-1|.|TRBV5-1
TGCGCCAGCAGCGTAACAGGGATTGTGGGCACTGAAGCTTTCTTT
CASSVTGIVGTEAFF
>.|TRBJ2-1|.|TRBV5-6
TGTGCCAGCAGCTTGTCCGGTTCCTCCTACAATGAGCAGTTCTTC
CASSLSGSSYNEQFF
>.|TRBJ1-6|TRBD1|TRBV19
TGTGCCAGTAGTTCGACAGGGATCACCTATAATTCACCCCTCCACTTT
CASSSTGITYNSPLHF
>.|TRBJ2-7|TRBD1|TRBV27
TGTGCCAGCACATTACAGGGGGATAACTCCTACGAGCAGTACTTC
CASTLQGDNSYEQYF
>.|TRBJ1-1|.|TRBV3-1/TRBV3-2
TGTGCCAGCAGCCGGTGGGAGAGCACTGAAGCTTTCTTT
CASSRWESTEAFF
>.|TRBJ2-3|.|TRBV19
TGTGCCAGTAGTATGACGCGGGCATATAGCACAGATACGCAGTATTTT
CASSMTRAYSTDTQYF
>.|TRBJ2-5|.|TRBV18
TGTGCCAGCTCAATCTACGCGGGCCAAGAGACCCAGTACTTC
CASSIYAGQETQYF
>.|TRBJ2-5|TRBD1|TRBV28
TGTGCCAGCAGTCGCCGCACGACAGGGCCGGGAGAGACCCAGTACTTC
CASSRRTTGPGETQYF
>.|TRBJ2-1|.|TRBV3-1/TRBV3-2
TGTGCCAGCAGCCAATCCGTCCGTGAGCAGTTCTTC
CASSQSVREQFF
>.|TRBJ1-4|TRBD1|TRBV24-1
TGTGCCACCAGTGATTATCCGGGACAGGGGGCTTCTAATGAAAAACTGTTTTTT
CATSDYPGQGASNEKLFF
>.|TRBJ2-1|TRBD1|TRBV28
TGTGCCAGCAGCGCCGGGACAGGGCCTTTTAATGAGCAGTTCTTC
CASSAGTGPFNEQFF
>.|TRBJ2-7|.|TRBV27
TGTGCCAGCCAGGACACCTACGAGCAGTACTTC
CASQDTYEQYF
>.|TRBJ2-7|.|TRBV12-3/TRBV12-4
TGTGCCAGCAGTCAGGACACCTACGAGCAGTACTTC
CASSQDTYEQYF
>.|TRBJ2-1|TRBD2|TRBV18
TGTGCCAGCTCACCACAATCAGCGGGAGGAAGCCTAAATGAGCAGTTCTTC
CASSPQSAGGSLNEQFF
>once|TRBJ1-4|TRBD1|TRBV28
TGTGCCAGCAGTGATACAGGGGGATGGGAAAAACTGTTTTTT
CASSDTGGWEKLFF
>.|TRBJ2-7|.|TRBV3-1/TRBV3-2
TGTGCCAGCAGCAGTGCCGACAGGACGGGGTGGGAGCAGTACTTC
CASSSADRTGWEQYF
>.|TRBJ2-1|TRBD2|TRBV28
TGTGCCAGCACCCAAGGGGGACTAGCGGGAGAGAGCAATGAGCAGTTCTTC
CASTQGGLAGESNEQFF
>.|TRBJ2-1|TRBD2|TRBV3-1/TRBV3-2
TGTGCCAGCAGCCAAGGTTGGACTAGCGGCCACGGGCTCCTCAATGAGCAGTTCTTC
CASSQGWTSGHGLLNEQFF
>.|TRBJ1-2|TRBD1|TRBV10-1
TGCGCCAGCAGTGAATACCCCTCGGGACAGGGGAGTGGCTACACCTTC
CASSEYPSGQGSGYTF
>once|TRBJ1-5|.|TRBV6-2/TRBV6-3
TGTGCCAGCAGCCCTGCGGTCTGGAATCAGCCCCAGCATTTT
CASSPAVWNQPQHF
>.|TRBJ1-1|TRBD1|TRBV3-1/TRBV3-2
TGTGCCAGCAGCCGGGGACAGGACCGCTCGAACACTGAAGCTTTCTTT
CASSRGQDRSNTEAFF